The clone carrying this TCR beta chain showed up many times. The antigen is unknown. These data are taken from a study of response to subunit inactivated influenza vaccine. TCRdb independently ran MiXCR on the RT-PCR reads; one entry per CDR3 protein. This table has just under 550,000 distinct CDR3 sequences, roughly 23% appearing once. CDR1 is ENHRY and CDR2 is SYGVKD in the germline V gene. V gave up 4 bases and J gave up 8 bases, with 23 bases separating them. The CDR3 has 17 residues. Study observations and caveats: The authors offered the suggestion that each seasonal influenza vaccination recruits few new T cells.

This sample also belongs to another study, concerning T cells expressing NK-cell markers. According to that study: Researchers built TCR beta cDNA using 5'RACE template switching with UMIs. It was sorted CD3+CD56+NKG2C+, CD3+CD56+NKG2C- and CD3+CD56-NKG2C+ T cells that supplied the TCR beta repertoires. Seropositivity for HCMV was found in seven of the eight sequenced donors, with one seronegative. Similarly, these clonotypes led the CD3+CD56-NKG2C+ fraction as well in a few donors.

Specimen: CD4+ T cells sorted from PBMCs, collected 12 days after vaccination. The V gene is TRBV10-3, the J gene TRBJ2-2; D is possibly TRBD2 (6 bases). This clonotype originated in a man over 45 who received an inactivated influenza vaccine. The CDR3 DNA is TGTGCCATCAGTGGCCCTTCGGGCGGGACCGGTCCGGGGGAGCTGTTTTTT. Protein sequence: CAISGPSGGTGPGELFF.